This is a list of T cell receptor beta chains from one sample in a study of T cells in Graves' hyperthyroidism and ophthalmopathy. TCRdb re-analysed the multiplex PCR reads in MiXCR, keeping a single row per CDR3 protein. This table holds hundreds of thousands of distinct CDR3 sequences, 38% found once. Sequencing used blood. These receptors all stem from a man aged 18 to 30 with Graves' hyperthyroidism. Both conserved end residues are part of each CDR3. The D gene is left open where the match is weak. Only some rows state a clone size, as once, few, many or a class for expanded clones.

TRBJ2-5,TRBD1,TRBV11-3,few,TGTGCCAGCAGCTTAGATGGAACAGGGGATCAAGAGACCCAGTACTTC,CASSLDGTGDQETQYF
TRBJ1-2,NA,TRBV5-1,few,TGCGCCAGCAGCTTGGAGGTCAAAACCTATGGCTACACCTTC,CASSLEVKTYGYTF
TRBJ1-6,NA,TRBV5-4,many,TGTGCCAGCAGCGACCGGGACCGTCATTCACCCCTCCACTTT,CASSDRDRHSPLHF
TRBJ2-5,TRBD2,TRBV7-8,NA,TGCGCCAGCAGCCAAGGGACTAGCGAGGCCCAAGAGACCCAGTACTTC,CASSQGTSEAQETQYF
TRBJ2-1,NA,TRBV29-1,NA,TGCAGCGTTCAGGCAGCCTACAATGAGCAGTTCTTC,CSVQAAYNEQFF
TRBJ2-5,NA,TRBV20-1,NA,TGCAGTGCTGAGCAGGGACTTTCAGGGACCCAGTACTTC,CSAEQGLSGTQYF
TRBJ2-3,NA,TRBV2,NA,TGTGCCAGCACCCCGGGCCTAGTTCCCCCAGATACGCAGTATTTT,CASTPGLVPPDTQYF
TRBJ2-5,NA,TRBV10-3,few,TGTGCCAGCAGTGAAGAACAGGGTGTCCAGACCCAGTACTTC,CASSEEQGVQTQYF
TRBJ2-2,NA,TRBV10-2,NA,TGCGCCAGCAGTAGACGGGAGAGGGCGGACACCGGGGAGCTGTTTTTT,CASSRRERADTGELFF
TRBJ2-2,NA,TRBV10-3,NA,TGTGCCACTCTTCCACAGGGCCGCCTTGACGTCGGGGAGCTGTTTTTT,CATLPQGRLDVGELFF
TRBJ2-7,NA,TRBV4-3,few,TGCGCCAGCAGCCAAGAGGGGGAGTCCAACGAGCAGTACTTC,CASSQEGESNEQYF
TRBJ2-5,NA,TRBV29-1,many,TGCAGCGAGTCAGGGGAAAGCGAGACCCAGTACTTC,CSESGESETQYF
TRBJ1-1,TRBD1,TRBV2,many,TGTGCCAGCACCGAAGGGACAGGGGATAACACTGAAGCTTTCTTT,CASTEGTGDNTEAFF
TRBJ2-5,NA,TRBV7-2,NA,TGTGCCAGCAGCTATCAGGCGGGGCCTCAAGAGACCCAGTACTTC,CASSYQAGPQETQYF
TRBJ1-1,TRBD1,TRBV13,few,TGTGCCAGCAGCAGTGGACAGGGGGCTTCTTACACTGAAGCTTTCTTT,CASSSGQGASYTEAFF
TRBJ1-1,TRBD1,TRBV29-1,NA,TGCAGCTTGGCGGGACAGGTGGGCACTGAAGCTTTCTTT,CSLAGQVGTEAFF
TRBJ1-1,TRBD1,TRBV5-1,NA,TGCGCCAGCAGCTTGGAGACAGGGGGAGGCACTGAAGCTTTCTTT,CASSLETGGGTEAFF
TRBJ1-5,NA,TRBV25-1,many,TGTGCCAGCAGTGACCCCCTTGGGGGTAGCAATCAGCCCCAGCATTTT,CASSDPLGGSNQPQHF
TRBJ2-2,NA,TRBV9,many,TGTGCCAGCAGCGTAGGGGTCAAGACCGGGGAGCTGTTTTTT,CASSVGVKTGELFF
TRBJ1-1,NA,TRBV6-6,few,TGTGCCAGTTCGACCAAAGCTGGGACTGAAGCTTTCTTT,CASSTKAGTEAFF
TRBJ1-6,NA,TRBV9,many,TGTGCCAGCAGCGTAGACCAATATAATTCACCCCTCCACTTT,CASSVDQYNSPLHF
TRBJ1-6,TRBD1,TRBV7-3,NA,TGTGCCAGCTACTCCGGGACAGGGTCTAATTCACCCCTCCACTTT,CASYSGTGSNSPLHF
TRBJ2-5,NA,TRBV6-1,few,TGTGCCAGCAGCTACCGGGGGGCCGATGGGGTGACCCAGTACTTC,CASSYRGADGVTQYF
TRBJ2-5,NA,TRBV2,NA,TGTGCCAGCAGTGAAGGTGGGGCCTACCAAGAGACCCAGTACTTC,CASSEGGAYQETQYF
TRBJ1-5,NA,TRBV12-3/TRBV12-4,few,TGTGCCAGCAGTTTCAGGGGTGAGCAGCCCCAGCATTTT,CASSFRGEQPQHF
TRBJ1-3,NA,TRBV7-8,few,TGTGCCAGCAGCCCTGGGGATTACTCTGGAAACACCATATATTTT,CASSPGDYSGNTIYF
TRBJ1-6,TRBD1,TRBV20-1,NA,TGCAGTGCCAAAGGCCGGACAGGGGGAGATTCACCCCTCCACTTT,CSAKGRTGGDSPLHF
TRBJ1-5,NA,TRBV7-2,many,TGTGCCAGCAGCTTAGCCGGGAACAATCAGCCCCAGCATTTT,CASSLAGNNQPQHF
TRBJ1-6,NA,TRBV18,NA,TGTGCCAGCTCACCGGACCAAAGGTCACCCCTCCACTTT,CASSPDQRSPLHF
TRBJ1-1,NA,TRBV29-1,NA,TGCAGTGTCTGGGGGTCGAGTACTGAAGCTTTCTTT,CSVWGSSTEAFF
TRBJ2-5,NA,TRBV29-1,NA,TGCAGCGTTTTAGCGGAGGCCCAGTACTTC,CSVLAEAQYF
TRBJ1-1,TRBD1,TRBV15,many,TGTGCCACCAGCAGATCCGGGACAGCCGACACTGAAGCTTTCTTT,CATSRSGTADTEAFF
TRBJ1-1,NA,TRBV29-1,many,TGCAGCGCTGGACGGGGCACTGAAGCTTTCTTT,CSAGRGTEAFF
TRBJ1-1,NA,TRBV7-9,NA,TGTGCCAGCAGCTTCACGGGGGGCGCGGGCACTGAAGCTTTCTTT,CASSFTGGAGTEAFF
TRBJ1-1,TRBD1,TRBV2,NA,TGTGCCAGCAGCATGCTCCGGGACAGGAACACTGAAGCTTTCTTT,CASSMLRDRNTEAFF
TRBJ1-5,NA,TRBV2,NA,TGTGCCAGCAGTGAGTTTAGCAATCAGCCTCAGCATTTT,CASSEFSNQPQHF
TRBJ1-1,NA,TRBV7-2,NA,TGTGCCAGCAGCTTATCTCAACCTACAGGGGAAGCTTTCTTT,CASSLSQPTGEAFF
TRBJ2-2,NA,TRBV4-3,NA,TGCGCCAGCAGCCAAGATGGCAGGGAGCTGTTTTTT,CASSQDGRELFF
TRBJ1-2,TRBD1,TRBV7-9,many,TGTGCCAGCAGTGATGGACAGGCGTCCAACCTTAACTATGGCTACACCTTC,CASSDGQASNLNYGYTF
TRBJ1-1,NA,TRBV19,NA,TGTGCCAGTCGTTTGAAGTCGGGCACTGAAGCTTTCTTT,CASRLKSGTEAFF
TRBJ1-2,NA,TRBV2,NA,TGTGCCAGCAGTCCTATACGACGGGGGGTGGGCTACACCTTC,CASSPIRRGVGYTF
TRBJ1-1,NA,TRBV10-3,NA,TGTGCCATTGCGCCTTTACAAGAGAACACTGAAGCTTTCTTT,CAIAPLQENTEAFF
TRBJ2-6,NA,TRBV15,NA,TGTGCCACCAGCAGAGACAGGGGCACGAAGGACTACGTCCTGACTTTC,CATSRDRGTKDYVLTF
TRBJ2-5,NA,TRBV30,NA,TGTGCCTGCACATCTAATCAAGAGACCCAGTACTTC,CACTSNQETQYF
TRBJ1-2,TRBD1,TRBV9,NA,TGTGCCAGCAGCGTTACCCAGGGGGCTGGGTATGGCTACACCTTC,CASSVTQGAGYGYTF
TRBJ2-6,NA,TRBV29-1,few,TGCAGCGCCCGACGGGGAGATGGGACTGGGGCCAACGTCCTGACTTTC,CSARRGDGTGANVLTF
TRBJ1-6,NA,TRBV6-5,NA,TGTGCCAGCAGTTACCTGGCGGACCGTATAGATTCACCCCTCCACTTT,CASSYLADRIDSPLHF
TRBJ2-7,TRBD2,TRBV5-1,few,TGCGCCAGCAGCTTGTCGCGGGAGGACTCCTACGAGCAGTACTTC,CASSLSREDSYEQYF
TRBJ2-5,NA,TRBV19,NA,TGTGCCAGTACTAAGAGGGGAGAGACCCAGTACTTC,CASTKRGETQYF
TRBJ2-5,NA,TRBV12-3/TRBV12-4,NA,TGTGCCAGCAGTCGGGACGTCGGAACCCAGTACTTC,CASSRDVGTQYF
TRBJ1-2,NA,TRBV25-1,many,TGTGCCAGCAGTGAAAGCCAACGGTATGGCTACACCTTC,CASSESQRYGYTF
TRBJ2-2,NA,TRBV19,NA,TGTGCCAGTAACAGGGTTGACACCGGGGAGCTGTTTTTT,CASNRVDTGELFF
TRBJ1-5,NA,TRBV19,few,TGTGCCAGCAGGGACCGGCAGGGCAGCAATCAGCCCCAGCATTTT,CASRDRQGSNQPQHF
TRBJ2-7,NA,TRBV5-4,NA,TGTGCCAGCAGCTCGGGAGTCGACGAGCAGTACTTC,CASSSGVDEQYF
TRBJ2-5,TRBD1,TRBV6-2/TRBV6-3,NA,TGTGCCAGCAGTTACCCTGTGGGGACAGCGAGGGAGACCCAGTACTTC,CASSYPVGTARETQYF
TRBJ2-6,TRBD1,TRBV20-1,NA,TGCAGTGCTAGAAGGGCAGGGGGCAACGTCCTGACTTTC,CSARRAGGNVLTF